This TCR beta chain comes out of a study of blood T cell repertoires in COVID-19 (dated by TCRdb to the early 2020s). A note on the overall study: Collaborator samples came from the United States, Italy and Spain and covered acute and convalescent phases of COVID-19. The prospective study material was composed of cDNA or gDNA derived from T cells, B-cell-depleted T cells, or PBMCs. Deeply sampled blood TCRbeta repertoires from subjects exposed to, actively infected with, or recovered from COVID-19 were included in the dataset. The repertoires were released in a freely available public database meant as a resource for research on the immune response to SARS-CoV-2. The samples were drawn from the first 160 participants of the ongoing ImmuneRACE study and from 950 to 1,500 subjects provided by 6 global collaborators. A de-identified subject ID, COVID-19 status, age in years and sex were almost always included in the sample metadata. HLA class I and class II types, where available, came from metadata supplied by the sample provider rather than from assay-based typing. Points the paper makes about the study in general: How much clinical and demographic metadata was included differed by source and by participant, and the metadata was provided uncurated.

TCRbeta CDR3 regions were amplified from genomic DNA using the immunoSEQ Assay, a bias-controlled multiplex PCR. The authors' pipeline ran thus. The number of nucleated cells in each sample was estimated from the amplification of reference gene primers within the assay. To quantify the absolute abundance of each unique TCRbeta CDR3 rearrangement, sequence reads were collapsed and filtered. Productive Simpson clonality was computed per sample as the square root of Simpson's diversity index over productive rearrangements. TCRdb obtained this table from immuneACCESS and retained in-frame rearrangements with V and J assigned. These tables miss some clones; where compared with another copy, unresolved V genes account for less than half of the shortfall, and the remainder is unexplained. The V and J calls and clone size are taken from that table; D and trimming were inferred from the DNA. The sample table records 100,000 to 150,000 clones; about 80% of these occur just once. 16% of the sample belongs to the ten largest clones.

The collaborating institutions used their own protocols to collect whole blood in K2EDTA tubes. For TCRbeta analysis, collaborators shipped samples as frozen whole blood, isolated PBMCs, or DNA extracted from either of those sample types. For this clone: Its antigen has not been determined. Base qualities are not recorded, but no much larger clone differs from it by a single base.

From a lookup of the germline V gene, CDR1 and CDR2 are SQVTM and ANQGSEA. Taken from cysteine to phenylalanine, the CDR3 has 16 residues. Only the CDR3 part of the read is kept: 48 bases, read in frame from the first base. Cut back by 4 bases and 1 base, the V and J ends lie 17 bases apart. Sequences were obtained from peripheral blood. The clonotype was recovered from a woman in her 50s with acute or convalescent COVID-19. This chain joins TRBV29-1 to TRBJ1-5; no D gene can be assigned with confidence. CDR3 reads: CSVVLLGQASNQPQHF. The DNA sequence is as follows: TGCAGCGTTGTCCTATTGGGTCAGGCAAGCAATCAGCCCCAGCATTTT. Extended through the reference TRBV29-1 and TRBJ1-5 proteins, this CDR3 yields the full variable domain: SAVISQKPSRDICQRGTSLTIQCQVDSQVTMMFWYRQQPGQSLTLIATANQGSEATYESGFVIDKFPISRPNLTFSTLTVSNMSPEDSSIYLCSVVLLGQASNQPQHFGDGTRLSIL.